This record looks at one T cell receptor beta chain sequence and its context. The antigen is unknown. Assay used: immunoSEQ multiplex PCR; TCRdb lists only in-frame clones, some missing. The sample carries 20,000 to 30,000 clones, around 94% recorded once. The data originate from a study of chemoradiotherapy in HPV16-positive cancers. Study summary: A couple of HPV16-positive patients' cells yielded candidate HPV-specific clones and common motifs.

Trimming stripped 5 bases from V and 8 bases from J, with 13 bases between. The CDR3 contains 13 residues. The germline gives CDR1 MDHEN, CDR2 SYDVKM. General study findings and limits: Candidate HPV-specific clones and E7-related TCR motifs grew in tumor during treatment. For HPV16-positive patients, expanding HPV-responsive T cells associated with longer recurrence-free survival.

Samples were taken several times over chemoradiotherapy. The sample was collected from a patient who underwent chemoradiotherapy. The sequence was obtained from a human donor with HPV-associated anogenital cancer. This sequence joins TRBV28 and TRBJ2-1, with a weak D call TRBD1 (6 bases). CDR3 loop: CASSRIQGDEQFF. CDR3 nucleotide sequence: TGTGCCAGCAGTCGAATACAGGGTGATGAGCAGTTCTTC.